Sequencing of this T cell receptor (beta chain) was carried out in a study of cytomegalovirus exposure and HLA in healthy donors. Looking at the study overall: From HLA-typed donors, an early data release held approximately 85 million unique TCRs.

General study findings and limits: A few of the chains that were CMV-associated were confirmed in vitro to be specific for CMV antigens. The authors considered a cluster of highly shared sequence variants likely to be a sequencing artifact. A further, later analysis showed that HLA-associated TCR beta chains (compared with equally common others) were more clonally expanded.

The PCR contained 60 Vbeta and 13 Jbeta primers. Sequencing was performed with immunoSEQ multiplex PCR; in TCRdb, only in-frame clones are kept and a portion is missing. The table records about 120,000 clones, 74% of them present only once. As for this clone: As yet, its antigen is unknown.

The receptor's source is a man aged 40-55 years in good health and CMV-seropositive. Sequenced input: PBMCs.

Written as DNA, the CDR3 is TGTGCCACCAGCCGGGACAGGGGAATCAATCAGCCCCAGCATTTT. Translating it yields CATSRDRGINQPQHF. V and J are TRBV15 and TRBJ1-5, with 10 bases lining up with TRBD1. The CDR3 has 15 residues. The germline V gene encodes CDR1 LNHNV and CDR2 YYDKDF (reference sequence). J gave up 3 bases and V 5 bases, and 4 bases lay outside the gene matches.